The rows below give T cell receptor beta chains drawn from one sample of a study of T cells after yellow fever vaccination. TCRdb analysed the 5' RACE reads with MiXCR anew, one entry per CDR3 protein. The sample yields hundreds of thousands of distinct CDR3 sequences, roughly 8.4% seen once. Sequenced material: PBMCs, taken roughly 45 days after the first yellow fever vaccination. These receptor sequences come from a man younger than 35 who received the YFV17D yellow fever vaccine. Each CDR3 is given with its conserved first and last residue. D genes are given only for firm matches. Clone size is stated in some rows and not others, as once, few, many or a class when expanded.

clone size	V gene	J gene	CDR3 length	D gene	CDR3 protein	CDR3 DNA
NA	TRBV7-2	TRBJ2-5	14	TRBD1	CASNLGQFQETQYF	TGTGCCAGCAACTTGGGACAGTTCCAAGAGACCCAGTACTTC
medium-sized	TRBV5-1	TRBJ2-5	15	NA	CASSLVQAGQETQYF	TGCGCCAGCAGCTTGGTTCAGGCAGGCCAAGAGACCCAGTACTTC
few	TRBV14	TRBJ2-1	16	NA	CASSQEELGPRDEQFF	TGTGCCAGCAGCCAAGAAGAGCTTGGGCCCAGGGATGAGCAGTTCTTC
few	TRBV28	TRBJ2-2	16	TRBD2	CASSLPERGRFGELFF	TGTGCCAGCAGTTTACCGGAGCGGGGAAGGTTCGGGGAGCTGTTTTTT
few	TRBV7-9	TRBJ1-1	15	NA	CASSTGSTGNTEAFF	TGTGCCAGCAGCACGGGATCGACGGGTAACACTGAAGCTTTCTTT
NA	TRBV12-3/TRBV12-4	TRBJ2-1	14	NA	CASSLLDRLNEQFF	TGTGCCAGCAGTTTACTAGACAGACTGAATGAGCAGTTCTTC
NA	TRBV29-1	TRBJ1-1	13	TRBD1	CSVVRQGGTEAFF	TGCAGCGTCGTGCGACAGGGTGGCACTGAAGCTTTCTTT
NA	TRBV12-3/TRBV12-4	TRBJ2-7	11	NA	CASSFLGEQYF	TGTGCCAGCAGTTTTCTTGGCGAGCAGTACTTC
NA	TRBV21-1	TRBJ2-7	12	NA	CASSKVEAEQYF	TGTGCCAGCAGCAAAGTTGAGGCCGAGCAGTACTTC
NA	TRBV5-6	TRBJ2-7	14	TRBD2	CASSWTSGTYEQYF	TGTGCCAGCAGCTGGACTAGCGGAACCTACGAGCAGTACTTC
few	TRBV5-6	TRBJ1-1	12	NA	CASSLAWGEAFF	TGTGCCAGCAGCTTGGCCTGGGGGGAAGCTTTCTTT
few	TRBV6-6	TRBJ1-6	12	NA	CASSHQGVALHF	TGTGCCAGCAGCCACCAAGGAGTAGCCCTCCACTTT
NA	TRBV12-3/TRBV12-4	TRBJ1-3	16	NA	CASSLEGHGFENTIYF	TGTGCCAGCAGTTTAGAGGGACATGGATTCGAAAACACCATATATTTT
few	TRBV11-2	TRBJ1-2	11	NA	CATAANYGYTF	TGTGCCACGGCCGCTAACTATGGCTACACCTTC
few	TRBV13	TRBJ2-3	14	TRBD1	CASSFSGGPDTQYF	TGTGCCAGCAGCTTTTCAGGGGGACCAGATACGCAGTATTTT
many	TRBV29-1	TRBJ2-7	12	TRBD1	CSAGTGGNEQYF	TGCAGTGCCGGGACAGGGGGCAACGAGCAGTACTTC
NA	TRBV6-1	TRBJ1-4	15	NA	CASSEWSDVNEKLFF	TGTGCCAGCAGTGAATGGTCGGACGTTAATGAAAAACTGTTTTTT
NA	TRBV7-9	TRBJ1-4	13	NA	CASADSYNEKLFF	TGTGCCAGTGCGGACAGCTATAATGAAAAACTGTTTTTT
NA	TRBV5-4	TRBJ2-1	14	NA	CASSPSSSYNEQFF	TGTGCCAGCTCCCCATCCAGCTCCTACAATGAGCAGTTCTTC
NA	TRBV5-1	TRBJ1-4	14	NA	CASSIGSTNEKLFF	TGCGCCAGCAGCATCGGTTCTACTAATGAAAAACTGTTTTTT
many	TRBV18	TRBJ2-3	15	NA	CASSPEERYTDTQYF	TGTGCCAGCTCACCGGAGGAACGATACACAGATACGCAGTATTTT
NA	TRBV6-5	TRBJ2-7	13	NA	CASSFGLKLEQYF	TGTGCCAGCAGTTTTGGGCTCAAGTTGGAGCAGTACTTC
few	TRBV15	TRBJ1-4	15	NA	CATSREKGFDEKLFF	TGTGCCACCAGCAGAGAAAAGGGCTTCGATGAAAAACTGTTTTTT
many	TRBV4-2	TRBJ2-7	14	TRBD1	CASSPGQGDYEQYF	TGTGCCAGCAGCCCCGGACAGGGAGACTACGAGCAGTACTTC
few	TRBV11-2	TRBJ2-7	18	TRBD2	CASSFIPLGLAGSLPQYF	TGTGCCAGCAGCTTTATACCATTAGGACTAGCGGGGTCATTGCCACAGTACTTC
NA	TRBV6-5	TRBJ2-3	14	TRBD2	CASCYWGEGDTQYF	TGTGCCAGCTGTTACTGGGGGGAGGGTGATACGCAGTATTTT
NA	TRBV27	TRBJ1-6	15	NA	CASSFFSSYNSPLHF	TGTGCCAGCAGTTTCTTTAGCTCCTATAATTCACCCCTCCACTTT
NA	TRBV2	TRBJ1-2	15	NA	CASSPKTYHSLGYTF	TGTGCCAGCAGCCCCAAAACATATCATTCCCTTGGCTACACCTTC
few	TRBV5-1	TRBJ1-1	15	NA	CASSLFGGPGTEAFF	TGCGCCAGCAGCTTGTTTGGCGGTCCGGGAACTGAAGCTTTCTTT
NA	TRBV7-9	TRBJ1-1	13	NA	CASSFSQGTEAFF	TGTGCCAGCAGCTTCTCACAGGGTACTGAAGCTTTCTTT
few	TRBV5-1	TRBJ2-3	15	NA	CASTRRRASTDTQYF	TGCGCCAGCACTAGGCGCAGAGCTAGCACAGATACGCAGTATTTT
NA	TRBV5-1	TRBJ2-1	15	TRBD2	CASSLTSGGSNEQFF	TGCGCCAGCAGCTTGACTAGCGGGGGGTCAAATGAGCAGTTCTTC
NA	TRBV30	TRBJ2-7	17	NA	CAWSPSPGTDYTYEQYF	TGTGCCTGGAGTCCGTCCCCAGGGACCGATTATACCTACGAGCAGTACTTC
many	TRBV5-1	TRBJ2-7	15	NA	CASSTTGLSSYEQYF	TGCGCCAGCAGCACCACCGGACTAAGCTCCTACGAGCAGTACTTC
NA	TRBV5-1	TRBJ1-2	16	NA	CASSLGVAGFRRGYTF	TGCGCCAGCAGCTTGGGAGTCGCTGGGTTCCGGCGTGGCTACACCTTC
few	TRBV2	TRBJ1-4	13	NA	CASREMGPEKLFF	TGTGCCAGCAGAGAAATGGGACCCGAAAAACTGTTTTTT
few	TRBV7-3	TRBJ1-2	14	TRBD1	CASGLGTGIFRYTF	TGTGCCAGCGGGCTGGGGACAGGGATCTTCCGCTACACCTTC
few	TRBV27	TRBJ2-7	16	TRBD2	CASSAAGLADLYEQYF	TGTGCCAGCAGTGCTGCGGGACTAGCGGACCTCTACGAGCAGTACTTC
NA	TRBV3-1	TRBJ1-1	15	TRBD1	CASSQKGQGDTEAFF	TGTGCCAGCAGCCAGAAGGGACAGGGAGACACTGAAGCTTTCTTT